One sample yielded the 28 T cell receptor beta chains listed below, sequenced in a study of glioma-infiltrating T cells. Amplification of TCR alpha and beta CDR3 regions from RNA used iRepertoire nested multiplex PCR. TCRdb redid the calling of the multiplex PCR reads with MiXCR, one entry per CDR3 protein. The sample has more than 95,000 distinct CDR3 sequences; more than 20% are singletons. Sequenced: glioma tissue, nonneoplastic brain tissue, or PBMCs (not recorded which). The receptor source for this set is a human donor with low-grade glioma or glioblastoma, undergoing nonglioma brain surgery, or in good health (not recorded which).

The table lists this clonotype with many counts. V and J are TRBV2 and TRBJ2-1, with D perhaps matching TRBD1 (5 bases). The CDR3 totals 13 residues. Trimming shortened V by 7 bases and J by 2 bases, and 9 bases separated the two germline ends. Looked up from germline, CDR1 is SNHLY and CDR2 is FYNNEI. This CDR3 is CASKDNTYNEQFF. The CDR3 bases are TGTGCCAGCAAGGACAACACCTACAATGAGCAGTTCTTC. Full variable domain (missing parts from reference TRBV2 and TRBJ2-1): EPEVTQTPSHQVTQMGQEVILRCVPISNHLYFYWYRQILGQKVEFLVSFYNNEISEKSEIFDDQFSVERPDGSNFTLKIRSTKLEDSAMYFCASKDNTYNEQFFGPGTRLTVL.

The J gene is TRBJ2-3, the V gene TRBV27; the D gene is possibly TRBD1 (6 bases). Germline assignment: CDR1 MNHEY and CDR2 SMNVEV (reference sequence). Trimming pared 3 bases from V and 3 bases from J, leaving 16 bases between. The CDR3 covers 16 residues. CDR3 in amino acids: CASSLKPGVTTDTQYF. The CDR3, as DNA: TGTGCCAGCAGTTTGAAGCCAGGGGTCACTACAGATACGCAGTATTTT.

This clonotype has ten or more counts. This sequence joins TRBV3-1 and TRBJ1-1; D is undetermined. CDR3 length equals 14 residues. The germline CDR1 and CDR2 sequences are LGHDT and YNNKEL (reference sequence). The V and J ends lost 0 bases and 4 bases respectively, with 9 bases between them. The CDR3 is CASSQEGRSTEAFF. The DNA for the CDR3 is TGTGCCAGCAGCCAAGAGGGCAGATCCACTGAAGCTTTCTTT.

Notes on this clonotype: Being one base from a much bigger clone, this may be a read error. The final CDR3 position lacks the conserved phenylalanine or tryptophan, pointing to a likely read error. This chain uses TRBV7-9 with TRBJ2-3, with D possibly matching TRBD1 (5 bases). The V gene lost 9 bases and the J gene lost 1 base, with 11 bases spanning the gap. Germline loops: CDR1 SEHNR, CDR2 FQNEAQ (reference sequence). The CDR3 covers 13 residues. CDR3 amino acids: CARGPGRTDTQYY. In DNA form, the CDR3 reads TGTGCCAGGGGCCCAGGGCGCACAGATACGCAGTATTAT.

The J gene is TRBJ2-1, the V gene TRBV7-2, with TRBD2 identical over 8 bases. There are 17 residues in the CDR3. The trim removed 5 bases at V and 2 bases at J, leaving 11 bases unmatched. Germline CDR1 is SGHTA and CDR2 is FQGNSA. CDR3 nucleotide sequence: TGTGCCAGCAGCCCTTTCCTAGCGGGCGGAGCCTACAATGAGCAGTTCTTC. It yields the protein CASSPFLAGGAYNEQFF.

In regard to this clonotype: A much larger clone is a single base away; this may be a read error. V and J are TRBV7-6 and TRBJ2-5; D possibly uses TRBD1 or TRBD2 (5 bases each). Trimming stripped 8 bases from V and 2 bases from J, with 15 bases between. CDR3 length: 14 residues. Germline loops: CDR1 SGHVS, CDR2 FNYEAQ. The CDR3 sequence is CASGVGDGQETQYF. For the CDR3, the DNA is TGTGCCAGCGGCGTAGGGGACGGACAAGAGACCCAGTACTTC.

This clonotype has a count of ten or more. V and J are TRBV27 and TRBJ1-6; D gene uncertain. This CDR3 is built from 13 residues. Trimming took off 6 bases at V and 6 bases at J, with 9 bases between the two ends. CDR1 and CDR2 from the germline V gene are MNHEY and SMNVEV (reference sequence). CDR3: CASSWDGNSPLHF. The CDR3 DNA reads TGTGCCAGCAGCTGGGATGGTAATTCACCCCTCCACTTT.

This clonotype has ten or more counts. The chain joins TRBV20-1 to TRBJ2-3, with unresolved D. Looked up from germline, CDR1 is DFQATT and CDR2 is SNEGSKA (reference sequence). With 3 bases removed from V and 2 bases from J, the gap between germline ends came to 6 bases. This CDR3 has 12 amino acids. The DNA for the CDR3 is TGCAGTGCTAGTGGCCTCACAGATACGCAGTATTTT. Amino acids: CSASGLTDTQYF.

This clonotype was recorded many times. The chain couples TRBV7-3 to TRBJ2-5; TRBD2 matches 8 bases. J gave up 5 bases and V 4 bases, and 6 bases lay outside the gene matches. The CDR3 runs to 14 residues. Germline CDR1 and CDR2: SGHTA and FQGTGA. CDR3 sequence reads: CASSSGREGETQYF. The CDR3, as DNA: TGTGCCAGCAGCTCCGGACGGGAGGGTGAGACCCAGTACTTC. Using reference TRBV7-3 and TRBJ2-5 for the parts outside the CDR3, the full variable domain is GAGVSQTPSNKVTEKGKYVELRCDPISGHTALYWYRQSLGQGPEFLIYFQGTGAADDSGLPNDRFFAVRPEGSVSTLKIQRTERGDSAVYLCASSSGREGETQYFGPGTRLLVL.

This clonotype appeared many times. The V call is TRBV27, the J call TRBJ2-5, with TRBD2 as a possible D gene (6 bases). With 3 bases removed from V and 5 bases from J, the gap between germline ends came to 13 bases. The germline CDR1 and CDR2 sequences are MNHEY and SMNVEV (reference sequence). CDR3 length: 14 amino acids. CDR3 nucleotides: TGTGCCAGCAGTTTTATGATTGGGGGGGAGACCCAGTACTTC. Translating it yields CASSFMIGGETQYF.

A note on this clonotype: A much larger clone differs by one base, so this may be a read error. This chain connects TRBV4-1 to TRBJ1-6; 7 positions agree with TRBD1. CDR3 length: 16 residues. Germline assignment: CDR1 MGHRA and CDR2 YSYEKL. CDR3 DNA sequence: TGCGCCAGCAGCCAAGTCGGGACAGTAGGAAATTCACACCTCCACTTT. Protein sequence: CASSQVGTVGNSHLHF.

The table lists this clonotype with a few counts. V gene TRBV5-1 combines with J gene TRBJ2-5, with 12 bases fitting TRBD2. Per germline, CDR1 SGHRS and CDR2 YFSETQ. V lost 0 bases, J lost 2 bases, and 8 bases stayed unmatched. The CDR3 runs to 18 residues. CDR3 nucleotides: TGCGCCAGCAGCTTGGGGACTAGCGGGAACCGAGTACAAGAGACCCAGTACTTC. Its protein product is CASSLGTSGNRVQETQYF.

A note on this clonotype: A much larger clone lies a single base off, so this may be a read error. The rearrangement joins TRBV2 to TRBJ1-2; weak D call: TRBD1 (5 bases). The CDR3 runs to 13 residues. The germline V gene has CDR1 SNHLY and CDR2 FYNNEI. CDR3 sequence: CASSVEGDYGYSF. In DNA, the CDR3 is TGTGCCAGCAGTGTGGAAGGGGACTATGGCTACAGCTTC.

At least ten counts were recorded for this clonotype. V gene TRBV7-9 combines with J gene TRBJ2-3; D possibly corresponds to TRBD2 (6 bases). The germline V and J ends were trimmed by 5 bases and 2 bases, with 20 bases remaining between them. CDR3 size: 17 residues. Germline V gene lookup returns CDR1 SEHNR and CDR2 FQNEAQ (reference sequence). The CDR3 loop is CASSRISGTPTTDTQYF. CDR3 sequence (DNA): TGTGCCAGCAGCCGCATATCAGGGACTCCCACCACAGATACGCAGTATTTT.

This clonotype has a count of ten or more. The chain recombines TRBV11-2 with TRBJ1-6; D gene ambiguous. Trimming pared 4 bases from V and 13 bases from J, leaving 20 bases between. This CDR3 has 15 amino acids. Germline V gene data show CDR1 as SGHAT and CDR2 as FQNNGV. CDR3 nucleotide sequence: TGTGCCAGCAGCTCAAACGCGAGGCCAGTAACCCCCCTCCACTTT. Its protein is CASSSNARPVTPLHF.

This clonotype was seen many times. The rearrangement joins TRBV20-1 to TRBJ2-3; D call uncertain. V was clipped by 6 bases and J by 4 bases, with 14 bases between them. CDR1 and CDR2 from the germline V gene are DFQATT and SNEGSKA (reference sequence). This CDR3 contains 13 residues. The CDR3 sequence is CSAPAGRADTQYF. CDR3 in DNA: TGCAGTGCACCGGCCGGACGGGCAGATACGCAGTATTTT.

This clonotype was seen a handful of times. A much larger clone lies a single base off, so this may be a read error. The chain employs TRBV27 and TRBJ2-7; TRBD2 might be the D (6 bases). Germline loops: CDR1 MNHEY, CDR2 SMNVEV (reference sequence). There are 15 residues in the CDR3. V was trimmed by 10 bases and J by 3 bases, leaving 22 bases between them. CDR3 in DNA: TGTGCCACCGGCCCCTCCCGGGACTTCTGCTACGAGCAGTACTTC. This encodes CATGPSRDFCYEQYF.

The sample holds a few counts of this clonotype. A much larger clone lies one base from this, so it may be a read error. The genes are TRBV6-1 and TRBJ2-3; a weak D match, TRBD2 (5 bases). Trimming left V 7 bases short and J 10 bases short, with 18 bases between. The CDR3 extends over 13 amino acids. CDR1 and CDR2 (germline): MNHNS, SASEGT. CDR3 protein: CASNSRAMDAQYF. The CDR3 DNA is TGTGCCAGCAACTCGCGGGCAATGGATGCGCAGTATTTT.

At least ten counts were recorded for this clonotype. The chain combines TRBV6-6 with TRBJ2-7; a weak D match, TRBD1 (6 bases). The CDR3 is 14 residues long. Germline CDR1 is MNHNY and CDR2 is SVGAGI (reference sequence). The V gene lost 0 bases and the J gene lost 6 bases, with 12 bases spanning the gap. CDR3 region: CASSYSYTGFEQYF. Written as DNA, the CDR3 is TGTGCCAGCAGTTACTCGTACACAGGGTTCGAGCAGTACTTC.

This clonotype was counted many times. This chain uses TRBV28 with TRBJ2-5; D not resolved. V lost 6 bases to trimming and J lost 5 bases, with 10 bases between them. Germline V lookup: CDR1 MDHEN, CDR2 SYDVKM. This CDR3 is 12 amino acids long. CDR3 amino acids: CASRAQTETQYF. CDR3 nucleotide sequence: TGTGCCAGCAGAGCGCAGACGGAGACCCAGTACTTC.

The rearrangement links TRBV28 to TRBJ2-1; 9 positions match TRBD2. The CDR3 is made up of 15 amino acids. After removal of 4 bases from V and 11 bases from J, the junction contained 12 bases not matched to a gene. CDR1 MDHEN and CDR2 SYDVKM come from the germline V gene. The CDR3: CASSSGLAGRDQQFF. In nucleotides, the CDR3 is TGTGCCAGCAGTTCTGGGCTAGCGGGAAGGGATCAGCAGTTCTTC.

Comments on this clonotype: Given a much more abundant clone one base away, this may be a read error. The conserved final phenylalanine or tryptophan is absent from the CDR3, which likely points to a read error. This chain joins TRBV6-4 and TRBJ2-3, with no clear D. Trimming removed 2 bases from V and 3 bases from J, with 9 bases in between. The germline gives CDR1 MRHNA, CDR2 SNTAGT. The CDR3 has 14 residues. The CDR3 nucleotides read TGTGCCAGCAGTGACAGGGCTATGACAGATACGCAGTATTCT. This codes for CASSDRAMTDTQYS.

This clonotype was counted ten times or more. The chain carries TRBV5-4 and TRBJ1-1; no reliable D call. The CDR3 consists of 15 residues. Germline V gives CDR1 SGHNT, CDR2 YYREEE (reference sequence). V was clipped by 4 bases and J by 0 bases, with 13 bases between them. The DNA for the CDR3 is TGTGCCAGCAGCCCCCTTTCCGAATTGAACACTGAAGCTTTCTTT. Protein sequence: CASSPLSELNTEAFF.

By proportion, this clonotype is medium-sized. The CDR3 protein is CASSSYQPQHF. The CDR3 nucleotides are TGTGCCAGCAGTTCCTATCAGCCCCAGCATTTT. This chain connects TRBV28 to TRBJ1-5; D is uncertain. The germline V and J ends were trimmed by 4 bases and 5 bases, with 3 bases remaining between them. The CDR3 is 11 residues long. Germline V gene lookup returns CDR1 MDHEN and CDR2 SYDVKM. Complete variable domain (other parts from reference TRBV28 and TRBJ1-5): DVKVTQSSRYLVKRTGEKVFLECVQDMDHENMFWYRQDPGLGLRLIYFSYDVKMKEKGDIPEGYSVSREKKERFSLILESASTNQTSMYLCASSSYQPQHFGDGTRLSIL.

This clonotype has ten or more counts. The chain couples TRBV4-3 to TRBJ1-1, with TRBD1 matching 8 bases. CDR3 length equals 15 residues. V shed 0 bases, J shed 1 base, and the junction held 1 base outside the gene matches. CDR1 LGHNA and CDR2 YSLEER come from the germline V gene. The DNA for the CDR3 is TGCGCCAGCAGCCAAGACCAGGGGGCGAACACTGAAGCTTTCTTT. Translated: CASSQDQGANTEAFF.

This rearrangement joins TRBV10-3 to TRBJ2-5; TRBD2 matches at 8 bases. V shed 0 bases and J 9 bases; nucleotides not matched to a gene: 3. Germline V gene lookup returns CDR1 ENHRY and CDR2 SYGVKD. The CDR3 covers 13 residues. The CDR3 protein is CAISESAGGAQYF. The CDR3 nucleotides read TGTGCCATCAGTGAGTCGGCGGGGGGCGCCCAGTACTTC.

This clonotype has only a few counts. V is TRBV3-1 and J is TRBJ2-3; D gene ambiguous. V lost 2 bases and J 0 bases, leaving 21 bases between the germline ends. The length of the CDR3 is 19 residues. Per germline, CDR1 LGHDT and CDR2 YNNKEL (reference sequence). CDR3 nucleotides: TGTGCCAGCAGCCAAATTGCCTTTTCGACTCTTAGCAGCACAGATACGCAGTATTTT. Protein: CASSQIAFSTLSSTDTQYF.

The rearrangement links TRBV29-1 to TRBJ2-3; tentative D call: TRBD2 (6 bases). Germline V gene sequence: CDR1 SQVTM, CDR2 ANQGSEA. Trimming stripped 7 bases from V and 2 bases from J, with 19 bases between. CDR3 length: 15 amino acids. DNA for the CDR3: TGCAGCGGTGGCGGGACTCGCCTTTACACAGATACGCAGTATTTT. Protein: CSGGGTRLYTDTQYF.